This T cell receptor beta chain emerged from a study of blood T cell repertoires in COVID-19 (dated by TCRdb to the early 2020s). Looking at the study overall: Samples covering the acute and convalescent phases of COVID-19 were provided by collaborators in the United States, Italy and Spain. Where available, HLA class I and class II types were taken from metadata supplied by the sample provider and were not determined by assay-based typing. The repertoires were made available in a free public database intended to serve as a resource for research on the immune response to SARS-CoV-2. Deeply sampled blood TCRbeta repertoires from subjects exposed to, actively infected with, or recovered from COVID-19 were included in the dataset. The material from the prospective study consisted of cDNA or gDNA derived from T cells, B-cell-depleted T cells, or PBMCs. A de-identified subject ID, COVID-19 status, age in years and sex were almost always included in the sample metadata. Samples came from the ongoing ImmuneRACE study (first 160 participants) plus 1,254 subjects from 6 global collaborators. The study at large found these results: How much clinical and demographic metadata was included differed by source and by participant, and the metadata was provided uncurated.

This clone has only a few counts. Its antigen is unknown. Qualities for individual bases were not recorded, and no much larger clone is one base off. The germline V gene (reference sequence) yields LNHNV for CDR1 and YYDKDF for CDR2. The CDR3 runs 17 residues from the cysteine to the phenylalanine. Just CDR3 DNA is preserved here, 51 bases in frame from base 1. The V and J ends are trimmed by 5 bases and 0 bases, leaving 18 bases between them. TCRbeta CDR3 regions were amplified from genomic DNA by means of the immunoSEQ Assay, a bias-controlled multiplex PCR. In the authors' own workflow: The number of nucleated cells in each sample was estimated from the amplification of reference gene primers within the assay. To quantify the absolute abundance of each unique TCRbeta CDR3 rearrangement, sequence reads were collapsed and filtered. For each sample, productive Simpson clonality was calculated by taking the square root of Simpson's diversity index across productive rearrangements. As stored in TCRdb, this immuneACCESS dataset retains in-frame rearrangements with V and J assigned. A fraction of the clones does not appear; measured against another copy, unresolved V genes explain less than half of the discrepancy, and the remainder lacks a known reason. V and J calls and clone size are given by that table; D and trimming were obtained from the DNA. In all, the sample holds some 260,000 clones, and 75% to 90% of those were seen once. 8% to 10% of the sample is in the top ten clones.

Participants in the prospective study were enrolled through a virtual design, were aged about 18 to 100 years, and lived in some 24 United States geographic areas. In the prospective study, participants were assigned to cohorts based on the clinical history participants reported in a screening survey and a study questionnaire. For ImmuneRACE Cohort 3, a participant was defined as recovered based on two consecutive negative NP/OP PCR tests, clearance by a healthcare professional, or resolution of symptoms. Mobile phlebotomists in the prospective study collected whole blood, serum and a nasopharyngeal or oropharyngeal swab from every participant. Prospective study participants could optionally give additional blood draws and questionnaires over a roughly two-month period. Prospective study blood samples were shipped either frozen or at room temperature before DNA extraction.

The sequenced material came from PBMCs or T cells enriched from blood (not recorded which). Recombination linked TRBV15 to TRBJ2-3, with TRBD2 as a weak D call on 6 bases. The source is a man in his forties or fifties who had recovered from COVID-19. The CDR3 corresponds to CATSETGGGISTDTQYF. Read as DNA, the sequence is TGTGCCACCAGCGAAACGGGTGGGGGGATTAGCACAGATACGCAGTATTTT.